Shown below are 30 T cell receptor beta chains from a single sample sequenced in a study of blood T cell repertoires in COVID-19. Assay: immunoSEQ multiplex PCR; the TCRdb copy retains only in-frame clones and omits some. The sample has 120,000 to 150,000 clones, almost 85% seen once. Sequenced material: peripheral blood. The receptors here all came from a human donor with acute or convalescent COVID-19. The donor label of this sample is uncertain.

The chain couples TRBV4-1 to TRBJ1-1; D is perhaps TRBD1 (5 bases). CDR3 size: 17 residues. The germline V gene encodes CDR1 MGHRA and CDR2 YSYEKL. The germline V and J ends were trimmed by 0 bases and 6 bases, with 20 bases remaining between them. The CDR3: CASSQDGGGTFKAEAFF. The CDR3 DNA is TGCGCCAGCAGCCAAGATGGGGGAGGGACCTTCAAGGCTGAAGCTTTCTTT.

This clone turned up a few times. This sequence joins TRBV5-1 and TRBJ2-1, with 8 positions matching TRBD1. CDR3 length: 14 residues. The germline V gene encodes CDR1 SGHRS and CDR2 YFSETQ. Trimming cost V 3 bases and J 7 bases; bases outside gene matches: 6. The CDR3 sequence: CASSSGTGKNEQFF. The CDR3 DNA reads as TGCGCCAGCAGCTCCGGGACAGGTAAAAATGAGCAGTTCTTC.

This clone was detected a few times. The V call is TRBV6-5, the J call TRBJ1-2, with D tentatively TRBD1 (6 bases). The length of the CDR3 is 14 residues. V was cut by 8 bases and J by 4 bases, with 17 bases left in between. In germline, CDR1 is MNHEY, CDR2 SVGAGI. CDR3 loop: CASVQDGQSYGYTF. The CDR3 region has the DNA TGTGCCAGCGTACAAGACGGACAGAGCTATGGCTACACCTTC.

This chain uses TRBV10-2 with TRBJ2-7, with 8 bases matching TRBD1. V was clipped by 8 bases and J by 3 bases; unmatched bases: 3. Germline V gives CDR1 WSHSY, CDR2 SAAADI. The CDR3 contains 12 residues. The CDR3 region has the DNA TGCGCCAGCGCCGACAGGGGCTACGAGCAGTACTTC. Its translation: CASADRGYEQYF.

This rearrangement joins TRBV10-1 to TRBJ1-2; 8 bases match TRBD1. This CDR3 region has 13 residues. V lost 8 bases, J lost 4 bases, and 6 bases stayed unmatched. The germline V gene encodes CDR1 WNHNN and CDR2 SYGVQD (reference sequence). The CDR3 bases are TGCGCCAGCCTAGGACAGGGACTCTATGGCTACACCTTC. Translation: CASLGQGLYGYTF.

The gene calls are TRBV5-1 and TRBJ2-5, with TRBD2 as a possible D gene (5 bases). The germline CDR1 and CDR2 sequences are SGHRS and YFSETQ. This CDR3 is 17 amino acids long. Trimming removed 0 bases at V and 2 bases at J, with 17 bases between. The CDR3 DNA sequence: TGCGCCAGCAGCTTGGCACGTTTTGGACTCGCTCAAGAGACCCAGTACTTC. Translation gives CASSLARFGLAQETQYF.

The V gene is TRBV11-2, the J gene TRBJ2-1; 7 bases align to TRBD1. Losses at the gene ends were 4 bases for V and 1 base for J; bases not matched to a gene: 7. Per germline, CDR1 SGHAT and CDR2 FQNNGV. The CDR3 is made up of 16 amino acids. Here the CDR3 DNA reads TGTGCCAGCAGCTACGATTACAGGGGATCCTACAATGAGCAGTTCTTC. Translating gives CASSYDYRGSYNEQFF.

This chain joins TRBV6-5 and TRBJ1-5; a possible D gene is TRBD1 (5 bases). This CDR3 region has 13 residues. The V gene's germline CDR1 is MNHEY and CDR2 SVGAGI. Trimming removed 7 bases at V and 2 bases at J, with 9 bases between. The CDR3 sequence is CASIGGGNQPQHF. CDR3 DNA: TGTGCCAGCATCGGGGGGGGCAATCAGCCCCAGCATTTT.

The chain links TRBV3-1 (or the pseudogene TRBV3-2) to TRBJ1-1; D ambiguous. V gave up 1 base and J gave up 8 bases, with 17 bases separating them. CDR3 length: 15 amino acids. Germline V gene data show CDR1 as LGHDT and CDR2 as YNNKEL (reference sequence). CDR3 nucleotides: TGTGCCAGCAGCCAAGTGCGTGGTGGTAACCGAGAAGCTTTCTTT. Translation gives CASSQVRGGNREAFF.

The gene calls are TRBV6-2 or TRBV6-3 and TRBJ1-2; 7 bases fit TRBD1. Germline V gives CDR1 MNHEY, CDR2 SVGEGT. The CDR3 extends over 16 amino acids. The V gene end was trimmed by 4 bases and the J gene end by 4 bases; junction bases not matched to a gene: 12. This CDR3 is CASSSAGGGSIYGYTF. DNA of the CDR3: TGTGCCAGCAGTTCCGCGGGAGGGGGCAGTATCTATGGCTACACCTTC.

This clone was detected only once. The chain couples TRBV12-3 or TRBV12-4 to TRBJ2-2; possible D gene TRBD1, 5 bases. This CDR3 has 13 residues. V was shortened by 7 bases and J by 7 bases, with 13 bases between the two germline ends. The DNA of the CDR3 is TGTGCCAGCATCCGCGACAGAAGCGGGGAGCTGTTTTTT. Translated: CASIRDRSGELFF.

The chain is built from TRBV19 and TRBJ2-7, with a tentative D call TRBD2 (8 bases). The length of the CDR3 is 16 residues. V lost 1 base and J 6 bases, leaving 19 bases between the germline ends. CDR1 is LNHDA and CDR2 is SQIVND in the germline V gene (reference sequence). The DNA of the CDR3 is TGTGCCAGTAGTATAGCCGCGGGGGGAAGGGGGCCCGAGCAGTACTTC. Its protein is CASSIAAGGRGPEQYF.

This sequence joins TRBV6-5 and TRBJ1-1; 8 nucleotides agree with TRBD1. J lost 4 bases, V lost 2 bases, and 3 bases had no gene match. CDR3 size: 14 residues. Germline values: CDR1 MNHEY, CDR2 SVGAGI. CDR3 loop: CASSYGQGFTEAFF. The CDR3 bases are TGTGCCAGCAGTTACGGACAGGGCTTCACTGAAGCTTTCTTT.

V gene TRBV5-1 combines with J gene TRBJ1-2; perhaps TRBD1 as D (6 bases). Germline loops: CDR1 SGHRS, CDR2 YFSETQ. V dropped 0 bases and J dropped 4 bases, with 7 bases sitting between them. CDR3 length equals 13 residues. The CDR3 reads CASSLETGYGYTF. The CDR3 DNA sequence: TGCGCCAGCAGCTTGGAGACAGGCTATGGCTACACCTTC. Variable domain in full (rest from reference TRBV5-1 and TRBJ1-2): KAGVTQTPRYLIKTRGQQVTLSCSPISGHRSVSWYQQTPGQGLQFLFEYFSETQRNKGNFPGRFSGRQFSNSRSEMNVSTLELGDSALYLCASSLETGYGYTFGSGTRLTVV.

The V call is TRBV7-2, the J call TRBJ1-5; D is perhaps TRBD1 (5 bases). Looked up from germline, CDR1 is SGHTA and CDR2 is FQGNSA. This CDR3 is built from 18 residues. Trimming removed 3 bases from V and 1 base from J, with 19 bases in between. CDR3 amino acids: CASSFGFLGGGSNQPQHF. The CDR3 DNA follows: TGTGCCAGCAGCTTTGGGTTCCTGGGGGGAGGGAGCAATCAGCCCCAGCATTTT.

The V gene is TRBV2, the J gene TRBJ1-1, with D perhaps matching TRBD1 (5 bases). CDR1 is SNHLY and CDR2 is FYNNEI in the germline V gene. V lost 4 bases and J 3 bases, leaving 6 bases between the germline ends. The CDR3 is made up of 12 amino acids. CDR3: CASSARDTEAFF. Written as DNA, the CDR3 is TGTGCCAGCAGTGCCAGGGACACTGAAGCTTTCTTT.

This clone has more than one count but fewer than ten. This rearrangement joins TRBV5-1 to TRBJ1-6; TRBD1 is a possible D gene (5 bases). The CDR3 contains 16 residues. CDR1 and CDR2 from the germline V gene are SGHRS and YFSETQ. The ends were cut back, 0 bases at V and 9 bases at J, with 16 bases in the middle. For the CDR3, the DNA is TGCGCCAGCAGCTTGGGACAGTTGACTGGCGGTTCACCCCTCCACTTT. Its protein product is CASSLGQLTGGSPLHF. The full variable domain, with the rest looked up from reference TRBV5-1 and TRBJ1-6, is KAGVTQTPRYLIKTRGQQVTLSCSPISGHRSVSWYQQTPGQGLQFLFEYFSETQRNKGNFPGRFSGRQFSNSRSEMNVSTLELGDSALYLCASSLGQLTGGSPLHFGNGTRLTVT.

The J gene is TRBJ2-1, the V gene TRBV11-3; TRBD1 matches 8 bases. CDR1 and CDR2 (germline): SGHNT, YENEEA. V was clipped by 1 base and J by 2 bases; unmatched bases: 1. The CDR3 contains 15 residues. The CDR3 region is CASSLGRGPYNEQFF. CDR3 in DNA: TGTGCCAGCAGCTTAGGCAGGGGGCCCTACAATGAGCAGTTCTTC.

V and J are TRBV2 and TRBJ1-3; no reliable D call. With 4 bases removed from V and 4 bases from J, the gap between germline ends came to 14 bases. CDR1 and CDR2 (germline): SNHLY, FYNNEI. The CDR3 runs 15 residues. CDR3 sequence (DNA): TGTGCCAGCAGTGGGAGCGGACTGCCCGGAAACACCATATATTTT. Amino acid sequence: CASSGSGLPGNTIYF.

The rearrangement uses TRBV4-1 and TRBJ2-1; perhaps TRBD1 as D (6 bases). Trimming removed 1 base from V and 0 bases from J, with 10 bases in between. Germline V lookup: CDR1 MGHRA, CDR2 YSYEKL. The CDR3 totals 16 residues. The CDR3 DNA is TGCGCCAGCAGCCAAGCAGGACAGTTCTCCTACAATGAGCAGTTCTTC. This translates into CASSQAGQFSYNEQFF.

The chain employs TRBV11-2 and TRBJ1-1; TRBD1 matches at 8 bases. The junction had 5 bases not matched to a gene; V was cut back by 2 bases and J by 3 bases. Germline-derived CDR1 and CDR2 are SGHAT and FQNNGV. CDR3 length equals 15 residues. CDR3 nucleotides: TGTGCCAGCAGCTTACAGGGGGCGAGGGACACTGAAGCTTTCTTT. This codes for CASSLQGARDTEAFF.

The V call is TRBV11-2, the J call TRBJ2-2; 8 nucleotides align to TRBD1. The J segment lost 4 bases and the V segment lost 1 base, leaving 5 bases of the junction unmatched. This CDR3 comprises 16 residues. The germline gives CDR1 SGHAT, CDR2 FQNNGV. The CDR3 DNA is TGTGCCAGCAGCTTAGTAACACAGGGGGGCACCGGGGAGCTGTTTTTT. Translated, it gives CASSLVTQGGTGELFF.

This sequence joins TRBV25-1 and TRBJ1-6; TRBD1 aligns across 9 bases. CDR3 length: 13 residues. The trim removed 8 bases at V and 7 bases at J, leaving 3 bases unmatched. Germline V lookup: CDR1 MGHDK, CDR2 SYGVNS. The CDR3 protein is CASSGQGNSPLHF. The CDR3 DNA is TGTGCCAGCTCGGGACAGGGAAATTCACCCCTCCACTTT.

The rearrangement links TRBV27 to TRBJ1-5; no firm D call. This CDR3 spans 13 amino acids. V was trimmed by 2 bases and J by 5 bases, leaving 7 bases between them. Per the germline V gene, CDR1 is MNHEY and CDR2 is SMNVEV (reference sequence). The CDR3, as DNA: TGTGCCAGCAGTTTAGAGCGAGATCAGCCCCAGCATTTT. It yields the protein CASSLERDQPQHF.

The CDR3 DNA follows: TGTGCCAGCAGATTGGGGGGTTCGGGTGGCTACACCTTC. It yields the protein CASRLGGSGGYTF. The rearrangement uses TRBV3-1 (or the pseudogene TRBV3-2) and TRBJ1-2; tentatively, D is TRBD1 (5 bases). V was trimmed by 6 bases and J by 7 bases, leaving 15 bases between them. Germline V gene lookup returns CDR1 LGHDT and CDR2 YNNKEL (reference sequence). The CDR3 is made up of 13 amino acids.

The chain employs TRBV10-3 and TRBJ2-7, with 7 bases aligning to TRBD2. This CDR3 contains 15 residues. The V gene's germline CDR1 is ENHRY and CDR2 SYGVKD. With V trimmed by 6 bases and J by 3 bases, 11 bases remained unmatched. In DNA form, the CDR3 reads TGTGCCATCAGCCAAGGGGAGGGGCCAGACTACGAGCAGTACTTC. It translates to CAISQGEGPDYEQYF.

The V call is TRBV7-2, the J call TRBJ1-2; D might be TRBD1 (5 bases). CDR3 length: 15 residues. The germline V gene has CDR1 SGHTA and CDR2 FQGNSA. Trimming shortened V by 1 base and J by 2 bases, and 11 bases separated the two germline ends. CDR3 nucleotides: TGTGCCAGCAGCTTAGGGGCAGGGAGGAACTATGGCTACACCTTC. Residues: CASSLGAGRNYGYTF.

The V call is TRBV29-1, the J call TRBJ1-1, with no clear D. Trimming removed 1 base from V and 10 bases from J, with 16 bases in between. CDR1 and CDR2 (germline): SQVTM, ANQGSEA. The CDR3 covers 13 residues. The CDR3 DNA reads TGCAGCGTTGAAGGTGTGGTTCCCGGTTCAGCTTTCTTT. Amino acid sequence: CSVEGVVPGSAFF. Drawing the rest from reference TRBV29-1 and TRBJ1-1, the complete variable domain is SAVISQKPSRDICQRGTSLTIQCQVDSQVTMMFWYRQQPGQSLTLIATANQGSEATYESGFVIDKFPISRPNLTFSTLTVSNMSPEDSSIYLCSVEGVVPGSAFFGQGTRLTVV.

The chain's CDR3 is CASSPAGGLYGYTF. The CDR3 DNA reads as TGTGCCAGTAGTCCCGCCGGAGGCCTCTATGGCTACACCTTC. The rearrangement links TRBV19 to TRBJ1-2; D is ambiguous. The V gene's germline CDR1 is LNHDA and CDR2 SQIVND (reference sequence). Trimming removed 5 bases from V and 4 bases from J, with 14 bases in between. There are 14 residues in the CDR3.

The rearrangement joins TRBV29-1 to TRBJ1-5, with a weak D call TRBD1 (6 bases). The V end was cut by 4 bases, the J end by 3 bases, with 10 bases between. Germline CDR1 SQVTM, CDR2 ANQGSEA. The CDR3 contains 13 residues. The CDR3 nucleotides read TGCAGCGTTGCCACAGGGAACAATCAGCCCCAGCATTTT. Translating gives CSVATGNNQPQHF.